Listed below are T cell receptor beta chains from one sample, sequenced in a study of T cell responses to AZD1222 COVID-19 vaccine. The data were produced by immunoSEQ multiplex PCR, yet TCRdb's version contains in-frame clones alone and is incomplete. The table has 70,000 to 95,000 clones, roughly 90% seen once. Specimen: peripheral blood, collected 28 days after the second AZD1222 dose. These receptors were taken from an adult who received the AZD1222 COVID-19 vaccine. CDR3s include the opening cysteine and the closing phenylalanine or tryptophan. A D gene is named only where the DNA matches it firmly. Not all rows give a size; the values are once, few, many and, for expanded clones, a class.

D gene,clone size,V gene,J gene,CDR3 protein,CDR3 DNA
TRBD2,NA,TRBV25-1,TRBJ2-1,CASSELASGYNEQFF,TGTGCCAGCAGTGAATTGGCTAGCGGCTACAATGAGCAGTTCTTC
TRBD2,few,TRBV18,TRBJ2-7,CASSPRTSGSYEQYF,TGTGCCAGCTCGCCTCGGACTAGCGGCTCCTACGAGCAGTACTTC
TRBD1,NA,TRBV7-9,TRBJ2-1,CASLNPGTVPNEQFF,TGTGCCAGCCTGAATCCCGGGACAGTACCCAATGAGCAGTTCTTC
NA,NA,TRBV6-2/TRBV6-3,TRBJ2-5,CASSDPEETQYF,TGTGCCAGCAGTGACCCCGAAGAGACCCAGTACTTC
TRBD1,once,TRBV2,TRBJ1-1,CASSETGEAFF,TGTGCCAGCAGCGAGACAGGGGAAGCTTTCTTT
NA,NA,TRBV19,TRBJ1-5,CASSIGRVRGRSNQPQHF,TGTGCCAGTAGTATAGGAAGAGTCCGGGGGCGTAGCAATCAGCCCCAGCATTTT
TRBD2,NA,TRBV6-5,TRBJ2-7,CASTPGGSSYEQYF,TGTGCCAGCACCCCCGGGGGGAGCTCCTACGAGCAGTACTTC
NA,NA,TRBV19,TRBJ2-1,CASSAFGPYNEQFF,TGTGCCAGTAGTGCCTTTGGTCCCTACAATGAGCAGTTCTTC
NA,once,TRBV27,TRBJ1-2,CASRENNYGYTF,TGTGCCAGCAGGGAGAACAACTATGGCTACACCTTC
TRBD1,NA,TRBV9,TRBJ1-2,CASSARDRGGYGYTF,TGTGCCAGCAGCGCCAGGGACAGGGGGGGTTATGGCTACACCTTC
NA,NA,TRBV10-3,TRBJ2-3,CAISTPGTGASGSSTDTQYF,TGTGCCATCAGCACTCCCGGGACAGGGGCTAGCGGGAGTAGCACAGATACGCAGTATTTT
NA,NA,TRBV25-1,TRBJ2-3,CASSEGRQGPDTQYF,TGTGCCAGCAGTGAGGGGCGGCAGGGTCCAGATACGCAGTATTTT
TRBD1,medium-sized,TRBV6-1,TRBJ1-6,CASSEAGTGASPLHF,TGTGCCAGCAGTGAAGCGGGGACAGGGGCTTCACCCCTCCACTTT
NA,NA,TRBV5-3,TRBJ2-7,CARSLGLFYTHEQYF,TGTGCCAGAAGCTTGGGGTTGTTTTATACCCACGAGCAGTACTTC
NA,NA,TRBV5-1,TRBJ2-5,CASSLLWGGETQYF,TGCGCCAGCAGCTTGTTGTGGGGCGGGGAGACCCAGTACTTC
TRBD2,NA,TRBV7-2,TRBJ2-3,CASSSPWGLATSTDTQYF,TGTGCCAGCAGCTCCCCCTGGGGACTAGCGACAAGCACAGATACGCAGTATTTT
NA,NA,TRBV7-6,TRBJ2-1,CASSQPTYYNEQFF,TGTGCCAGCAGCCAACCTACTTACTACAATGAGCAGTTCTTC
TRBD2,NA,TRBV10-1,TRBJ2-3,CASSEAAGGPADTQYF,TGCGCCAGCAGTGAAGCAGCGGGAGGGCCTGCAGATACGCAGTATTTT
NA,NA,TRBV15,TRBJ1-4,CATSRTPGRTNEKLFF,TGTGCCACCAGCAGAACGCCGGGACGGACAAATGAAAAACTGTTTTTT
NA,NA,TRBV9,TRBJ1-1,CASSDEGAEAFF,TGTGCCAGCAGCGACGAGGGGGCTGAAGCTTTCTTT
NA,once,TRBV6-5,TRBJ2-5,CASSSRAETQYF,TGTGCCAGCAGTTCAAGAGCAGAGACCCAGTACTTC
NA,NA,TRBV9,TRBJ2-3,CASSVRTGTDTQYF,TGTGCCAGCAGCGTACGGACAGGCACAGATACGCAGTATTTT